The 2 T cell receptor beta chains listed next were all sequenced from one sample in a study of beta chain features in type 1 diabetes (dated by TCRdb to 2016 to 2018). General findings and caveats noted by the study authors: A moderate but significant shortening of TCRB CDR3 length was observed in type 1 diabetes patients in all four CD4+ subsets.

Library preparation used the immunoSEQ multiplex PCR assay. The High Capacity cDNA Reverse Transcription Kit was used to reverse transcribe all of the isolated RNA, meaning that expressed TCRB transcripts were what got sequenced. This immuneACCESS table, as held by TCRdb, lists in-frame sequences with V and J called but not all clones. Of the missing ones, under half trace to an unresolved V gene in checked studies; the others have no known cause. Recorded for this sample are around 260,000 clones; around 25% of them occurred a single time. Of the sample, more than 0.009% falls within the top ten clones. These receptors lack a known antigen. Sequenced sample: naive CD4+ T cells from blood. The cell subset or site label of this sample denotes: true naive CD4+ T cells. These receptors were obtained from a woman younger than 45 with type 1 diabetes.

There are a few counts of this clone. The chain joins TRBV2 to TRBJ2-5, with D perhaps TRBD2 (5 bases). V was trimmed by 3 bases and J by 4 bases, leaving 12 bases between them. The CDR3 length is 14 residues. CDR1 SNHLY and CDR2 FYNNEI come from the germline V gene. CDR3 sequence: CASSDLVAGETQYF. In DNA, the CDR3 is TGTGCCAGCAGTGACCTAGTGGCGGGAGAGACCCAGTACTTC.

The genes are TRBV13 and TRBJ2-7; 7 positions agree with TRBD2. CDR1 PRHDT and CDR2 FYEKMQ come from the germline V gene (reference sequence). The V segment lost 0 bases and the J segment 0 bases; nucleotides outside the gene matches: 8. This CDR3 has 17 residues. In DNA, the CDR3 is TGTGCCAGCAGCTTAGGCCATCGGCTAGCGGACTCCTACGAGCAGTACTTC. It codes for CASSLGHRLADSYEQYF. The variable domain in full, completed from reference TRBV13 and TRBJ2-7, reads AAGVIQSPRHLIKEKRETATLKCYPIPRHDTVYWYQQGPGQDPQFLISFYEKMQSDKGSIPDRFSAQQFSDYHSELNMSSLELGDSALYFCASSLGHRLADSYEQYFGPGTRLTVT.